There are a few counts of the clone carrying this T cell receptor beta chain. The repertoire was sequenced with immunoSEQ multiplex PCR; TCRdb's copy has only in-frame clones and lacks some. The sample holds 45,000 to 55,000 clones, around 85% seen once. The data were obtained in a study of PD-L1 blockade in urothelial cancer. Overall study: Most patients, about nine tenths of the roughly 29, were males with bladder-origin cancer. Blood analysis was done at 3 weeks (second dose) and 6 weeks after treatment began.

V was clipped by 4 bases and J by 3 bases; unmatched bases: 4. Germline CDR1 reads SGHAT; CDR2 reads FQNNGV. CDR3 length equals 15 residues. Sample time point: peripheral blood 6 weeks after treatment start. The source was PBMCs, collected around atezolizumab (anti-PD-L1) treatment. The V call is TRBV11-2, the J call TRBJ2-7; 12 bases align to TRBD2. This TCR was sampled from a man aged 50 to 60 with urothelial cancer. CDR3 coding DNA: TGTGCCAGCAGCTCGGGACTAGCGGGTATCTACGAGCAGTACTTC. Translating it yields CASSSGLAGIYEQYF.